This entry features one T cell receptor beta chain sequence. What it binds is not known. This specimen comes from a study of T cells in localized non-small cell lung cancer. Study-wide results and caveats: Elevated circulating T cell density in blood was associated with longer overall survival. Out of the top 100 tumor clones, a median around 50 were seen in adjacent lung.

The repertoire was sequenced with immunoSEQ multiplex PCR; TCRdb's copy has only in-frame clones and lacks some. The sample includes about 43,000 clones, more than 85% of them seen just once. Germline lookup yields CDR1 SEHNR and CDR2 FQNEAQ (reference sequence). The CDR3 is made up of 15 amino acids. Trimming took 1 base from V and 1 from J, leaving 10 bases between them. The receptor's source is a woman aged 35 to 75 with stage II lung adenocarcinoma. The sequencing here drew on PBMCs, taken before any cancer treatment. The chain uses TRBV7-9 and TRBJ1-2; D is unresolved. The CDR3 reads CASSLGGRSNYGYTF. The DNA for the CDR3 is TGTGCCAGCAGCTTAGGAGGCAGGAGTAACTATGGCTACACCTTC.